The rows below give T cell receptor beta chains drawn from one sample of a study of human T cells and chemical hapten exposure. TCRdb ran MiXCR on the RACE reads and lists one entry per CDR3 protein. Here the sample spans roughly 52,000 distinct CDR3 sequences, approximately 9.9% being singletons. This specimen was whole blood, taken in connection with sensitization to the hapten diphenylcyclopropenone (DPC). The receptor set was obtained from a woman aged 40 to 55 with alopecia areata. Some clones in this sample may be carry-over from other donors' samples. CDR3s include the opening cysteine and the closing phenylalanine or tryptophan. The D gene is left open where the match is weak. The size entry is marked missing in some rows and otherwise reads once, few, many or a size class.

.,TRBV4-1,.,TRBJ2-5,TGCGCCAGCAGCCAAGCAGCTGGGGCAAGCCAAGAGACCCAGTACTTC,CASSQAAGASQETQYF
few,TRBV5-8,.,TRBJ1-2,TGTGCCAGCAGCTTTGGACAGACAGGCTATGGCTACACCTTC,CASSFGQTGYGYTF
many,TRBV3-1,.,TRBJ1-5,TGTGCCAGCAGCCAGGAGGATCAGCCCCAGCATTTT,CASSQEDQPQHF
.,TRBV7-3,TRBD2,TRBJ2-1,TGTGCCAGCAGCTTGTACAGGCGGGAGGGTGAGCAGTTCTTC,CASSLYRREGEQFF
few,TRBV29-1,.,TRBJ2-2,TGCAGCGTTGCTAAGGACGGCCCCTCCACCGGGGAGCTGTTTTTT,CSVAKDGPSTGELFF
.,TRBV20-1,TRBD2,TRBJ2-7,TGCAGTGCTAGAGAAGGAAGCGGGGGGAGTGGCGAGCAGTACTTC,CSAREGSGGSGEQYF
.,TRBV28,TRBD1,TRBJ2-7,TGTGCCAGCAGCCCGGGACAGGGAATCACCTACGAGCAGTACTTC,CASSPGQGITYEQYF
many,TRBV29-1,TRBD1,TRBJ1-5,TGCAGCGTAAGAACAGGGGGCGAGGGACAGCCCCAGCATTTT,CSVRTGGEGQPQHF
.,TRBV18,TRBD2,TRBJ2-5,TGTGCCAGCTCACCAGCAGCGGGGCTACAAGAGACCCAGTACTTC,CASSPAAGLQETQYF
.,TRBV12-3/TRBV12-4,TRBD2,TRBJ2-2,TGTGCCAGCAGTTTAGCACTAGCGGGAACCACCGGGGAGCTGTTTTTT,CASSLALAGTTGELFF
many,TRBV30,.,TRBJ1-6,TGTGCCTGGAGCGCCACATATAATTCACCCCTCCACTTT,CAWSATYNSPLHF
.,TRBV20-1,TRBD2,TRBJ2-3,TGCAGTGCTAGAGGACTAGCGGAGGGGGCAGATACGCAGTATTTT,CSARGLAEGADTQYF
.,TRBV5-1,TRBD1,TRBJ2-2,TGCGCCAGCAGCCAAGCGACAGGGAAGGGGGCCGGGGAGCTGTTTTTT,CASSQATGKGAGELFF
many,TRBV6-1,.,TRBJ2-7,TGTGCCAGCAGTGAATGGCGACAGAGCGTGGAGCAGTACTTC,CASSEWRQSVEQYF
few,TRBV25-1,TRBD1,TRBJ1-6,TGTGCCAGCAGTGGATGGGCCAGGGGGTGGATCGGCGGGGATAATTCACCCCTCCACTTT,CASSGWARGWIGGDNSPLHF
many,TRBV29-1,.,TRBJ2-5,TGCAGCGTTGAGACGAGGTACCAAGAGACCCAGTACTTC,CSVETRYQETQYF
few,TRBV5-1,TRBD1,TRBJ1-5,TGCGCCAGCAGCTCGACAGGGCTCAATCAGCCCCAGCATTTT,CASSSTGLNQPQHF
few,TRBV18,.,TRBJ1-4,TGTGCCAGCTCACCAAGGGCACCGGCCCTTAATGAAAAACTGTTTTTT,CASSPRAPALNEKLFF
few,TRBV5-5,.,TRBJ2-7,TGTGCCAGCAGCTTGGCAGCAGGGTACTCCTACGAGCAGTACTTC,CASSLAAGYSYEQYF
few,TRBV7-9,.,TRBJ2-7,TGTGCCAGCAGGGGCGTGAGCGAGCAGTACTTC,CASRGVSEQYF
few,TRBV4-3,TRBD2,TRBJ2-3,TGCGCCAGCAGCCAACTAGCGGGGGGGCCAGGACGAGATACGCAGTATTTT,CASSQLAGGPGRDTQYF
many,TRBV20-1,TRBD1,TRBJ2-2,TGCAGTGCTAGTGGACAGGGAGACACCGGGGAGCTGTTTTTT,CSASGQGDTGELFF
.,TRBV5-1,.,TRBJ2-7,TGCGCCAGCAGCTTGGAGGCCCGCGGGGACTACGAGCAGTACTTC,CASSLEARGDYEQYF
few,TRBV6-5,TRBD2,TRBJ2-2,TGTGCCAGCAGAAAGAACAGCGGGAGGGCCGCCGGGGAGCTGTTTTTT,CASRKNSGRAAGELFF
.,TRBV11-2,.,TRBJ2-3,TGTGCCAGCAGCCGCCGCCAGGGTTTGGGCACAGATACGCAGTATTTT,CASSRRQGLGTDTQYF
.,TRBV6-6,TRBD1,TRBJ1-6,TGTGCCAGCAGTCGGGGACAGCAAAATTCACCCCTCCACTTT,CASSRGQQNSPLHF
few,TRBV6-5,TRBD1,TRBJ1-2,TGTGCCAGCAGTTATACGGGACAGGGGGCGCGCGGCTACACCTTC,CASSYTGQGARGYTF
few,TRBV11-2,.,TRBJ2-7,TGTGCCAGCAGTATAGGGTCCCCAGAGCAGTACTTC,CASSIGSPEQYF
few,TRBV18,.,TRBJ1-1,TGTGCCAGCTCAACGACGAGTGATGGGCAGTATGCTGAAGCTTTCTTT,CASSTTSDGQYAEAFF
many,TRBV5-5,.,TRBJ2-1,TGTGCCAGCAGCCCCAGTGTGGGTGAGCAGTTCTTC,CASSPSVGEQFF
few,TRBV29-1,.,TRBJ1-4,TGCAGCGTGCGGAAAGAGGGGGGAAAACTGTTTTTT,CSVRKEGGKLFF
few,TRBV6-1,.,TRBJ1-1,TGTGCCAGCAGTGGCATCCTTAGAAAGGCTTTCTTT,CASSGILRKAFF
few,TRBV10-1,TRBD1,TRBJ2-7,TGCGCCAGCAGTGTTGGGACAGGGGGTGAGGAAGAGCAGTACTTC,CASSVGTGGEEEQYF
few,TRBV20-1,TRBD2,TRBJ2-1,TGCAGTGCCCCCCCTAGCGGGGGGGCCGATGAGCAGTTCTTC,CSAPPSGGADEQFF
.,TRBV19,TRBD1,TRBJ1-5,TGTGCCAGTAGCGATACAGGGGGCAAAAATCAGCCCCAGCATTTT,CASSDTGGKNQPQHF
.,TRBV9,.,TRBJ2-7,TGTGCCAGCAGCGAAGGGCCCGGGGGCGAGCAGTACTTC,CASSEGPGGEQYF
few,TRBV5-1,TRBD1,TRBJ2-3,TGCGCCAGCAGCTCCACGGCGACAGGGTCAGATACGCAGTATTTT,CASSSTATGSDTQYF
few,TRBV10-3,.,TRBJ2-7,TGTGCCATCAGTGCAAGGGTTGGGGAGCAGTACTTC,CAISARVGEQYF
few,TRBV12-3/TRBV12-4,.,TRBJ2-5,TGTGCCAGCAGTCGGGACACTCAAGAGACCCAGTACTTC,CASSRDTQETQYF
.,TRBV5-1,.,TRBJ2-1,TGCGCCAGCAGCTTGGTTCAGGATCCCAATGAGCAGTTCTTC,CASSLVQDPNEQFF
many,TRBV3-1,.,TRBJ2-5,TGTGCCAGCAGTCAAGGGAAGACCCAGTACTTC,CASSQGKTQYF
.,TRBV27,.,TRBJ2-7,TGTGCCACCCTCTCCGGGGGCGCCGGGGTCTACGAGCAGTACTTC,CATLSGGAGVYEQYF
many,TRBV20-1,.,TRBJ1-5,TGCAGTGCTAGGTCCCAGGGAATTTACCAGCCCCAGCATTTT,CSARSQGIYQPQHF
many,TRBV28,.,TRBJ2-7,TGTGCCAGCAGTCCTCTGGGGACCTACGAGCAGTACTTC,CASSPLGTYEQYF
few,TRBV12-2,.,TRBJ2-6,TGTGCAAGTCGCGGTAAACTTAGAGGACAGGCACGCAACTCTGGGGCCAACGTCCTGACTTTC,CASRGKLRGQARNSGANVLTF
.,TRBV15,TRBD1,TRBJ2-1,TGTGCCACCAGCCTAGGACAGGGGGAAGCGGATGAGCAGTTCTTC,CATSLGQGEADEQFF
.,TRBV6-1,TRBD2,TRBJ2-4,TGTGCCAGCAGTGAATTGGGACTAGCGGGAGTTGTATCCAAAAACATTCAGTACTTC,CASSELGLAGVVSKNIQYF
.,TRBV11-3,.,TRBJ1-1,TGTGCCAGCAGCTCTCTGGGGGTGAGGGCTTTCTTT,CASSSLGVRAFF
.,TRBV12-3/TRBV12-4,.,TRBJ1-5,TGTGCCAGCAGTTTTACTTTTAGGGCCGAATCCTCGATCTATAGCAATCAGCCCCAGCATTTT,CASSFTFRAESSIYSNQPQHF
few,TRBV7-3,TRBD2,TRBJ2-1,TGTGCCAGCAGCTTCCCTTTACTAGCGGGCTCCTACAATGAGCAGTTCTTC,CASSFPLLAGSYNEQFF
many,TRBV7-2,.,TRBJ2-7,TGTGCCAGCAGCACCTTTAGAACCTACGAGCAGTACTTC,CASSTFRTYEQYF
few,TRBV12-3/TRBV12-4,.,TRBJ2-2,TGTGCCAGCAGTTTTGAACCCAGGGCGGACACCGGGGAGCTGTTTTTT,CASSFEPRADTGELFF
many,TRBV12-3/TRBV12-4,TRBD2,TRBJ2-3,TGTGCCAGCAGTCCCCTAGCGGGGGGGCGCGATACGCAGTATTTT,CASSPLAGGRDTQYF
many,TRBV7-2,TRBD2,TRBJ2-7,TGTGCCAGCAGCTTTATCCTAGCGGGATCCGAGCAGTACTTC,CASSFILAGSEQYF
few,TRBV5-1,.,TRBJ2-1,TGCGCCAGCAGCTCAAAACGGGACAACTATGATGGGCAGGATTGGTTCTTC,CASSSKRDNYDGQDWFF
.,TRBV3-1,.,TRBJ2-1,TGTGCCAGCAGCCAAGAGCCCACTAAGTACAATGAGCAGTTCTTC,CASSQEPTKYNEQFF
.,TRBV11-2,.,TRBJ2-7,TGTGCCAGCAGCTTAGATCGCGGGTACCAGCTGGGCGAGCAGTACTTC,CASSLDRGYQLGEQYF
many,TRBV10-2,.,TRBJ1-5,TGCGCCAGCAGGGTACAGGTAGGACAGCCCCAGCATTTT,CASRVQVGQPQHF
.,TRBV10-3,.,TRBJ2-1,TGTGCCATCAGTGAGTCCTTGGGCGGGACGACCTACAATGAGCAGTTCTTC,CAISESLGGTTYNEQFF